The next 4 T cell receptor beta chains were all read from a single sample in a study of shared clonotypes between healthy human individuals. This table comes from immunoSEQ multiplex PCR, and its TCRdb copy is limited to in-frame clones, with some not included. The data contain about 2 million clones, approximately 94% of them singletons. Naive CD8 cells lacked CD45RO, underwent positive selection for CCR7 and left out terminally differentiated effector memory CD45RA+ cells. What was sequenced was naive CD8+ T cells sorted from blood. The receptors were gathered from a man younger than 35 in good health.

The genes are TRBV27 and TRBJ2-1; 8 nucleotides agree with TRBD1. The CDR3 runs to 15 residues. V trimming: 3 bases; J trimming: 7 bases; junction bases outside the gene matches: 8. Per germline, CDR1 MNHEY and CDR2 SMNVEV (reference sequence). CDR3 sequence reads: CASSFVQGAGNEQFF. Written as DNA, the CDR3 is TGTGCCAGCAGTTTTGTGCAGGGGGCTGGTAATGAGCAGTTCTTC.

The V and J genes are TRBV21-1 and TRBJ2-2. TRBV21-1 is noted as a pseudogene. The CDR3 consists of 15 residues. The CDR3 sequence: CASSSREYGTGELFF. The CDR3 DNA is TGTGCCAGCAGCAGCAGGGAGTATGGGACCGGGGAGCTGTTTTTT.

This chain uses TRBV27 with TRBJ2-5; D is uncertain. V shed 5 bases and J shed 5 bases, with 12 bases lying between them. Germline V gives CDR1 MNHEY, CDR2 SMNVEV (reference sequence). This CDR3 is built from 13 residues. CDR3 coding DNA: TGTGCCAGCAGTCTTGTGTCATCCGAGACCCAGTACTTC. This translates into CASSLVSSETQYF.

The chain couples TRBV28 to TRBJ1-4, with no clear D. The CDR3 is 12 residues long. Deletions cut 6 bases from V and 8 bases from J, with 10 bases between. CDR1 is MDHEN and CDR2 is SYDVKM in the germline V gene. The chain's CDR3 is CASSFAEEKLFF. CDR3 nucleotide sequence: TGTGCCAGCAGCTTTGCAGAGGAAAAACTGTTTTTT.